This T cell receptor beta chain appears in the sequencing data of a study of blood T cells in healthy people across ages. Study outcomes and limitations: It was held that the diversity estimates obtained from one million T cells were underestimates.

Total RNA amounts of at least 5 micrograms were extracted per sample. For the second PCR, which ran for roughly 7 to 11 cycles, a sample-barcoded 5' primer and a J-beta primer mix were used. All cDNA molecules were each tagged by a template-switch adaptor with 12 random nucleotides. TCRdb redid the calling of the 5' RACE reads with MiXCR, one entry per CDR3 protein. The sample has 800,000 to 950,000 distinct CDR3 sequences, 25% to 35% seen once. In this sample, this clonotype turned up many times. As yet, its antigen is unknown. This CDR3 has 12 amino acids. Trimming took off 5 bases at V and 6 bases at J, with 11 bases between the two ends. Germline lookup yields CDR1 SNHLY and CDR2 FYNNEI. These data also featured in a second study, about T cells of mothers and their children. That study adds: Sequencing got over 10 million TCR beta CDR3 reads from each mother and around 3.1 million from each child.

This sequence joins TRBV2 and TRBJ2-7; D tentatively fits TRBD1 or TRBD2 (5 bases each). This TCR was recovered from a middle-aged woman in good health. The sequenced material came from blood. The CDR3 bases are TGTGCCAGCAGTTGGGACGGAGCCGAGCAGTACTTC. This sequence encodes CASSWDGAEQYF.